What follows are 6 T cell receptor beta chains derived from one specimen sequenced in a study of vaccination and CD4 T cells after COVID-19. Scientists ran DNA taken from cultured CD4+ T cells through the Oncomine TCR Beta short-read assay for sequencing. In TCRdb, the PCR reads were re-called with MiXCR into one record per CDR3 protein. The sample has under 20,000 distinct CDR3 sequences, approximately 31% seen once. Treatment indicated: approximately nine-day PBMC culture with coronavirus spike peptide pools or control peptides (ViraFEST assay). What these receptors recognize is not known. Sequenced material: cultured CD4+ T cells from blood. These receptors originate from a human donor with COVID-19.

The V and J genes are TRBV10-3 and TRBJ1-5; TRBD1 aligns across 7 bases. The CDR3 runs 15 residues. Germline V gene lookup returns CDR1 ENHRY and CDR2 SYGVKD. The V and J ends lost 0 bases and 4 bases, in that order; junction bases with no gene match: 3. CDR3 in DNA: TGTGCCATCAGTGAGTCGGACAGGACAAATCAGCCCCAGCATTTT. Translating it yields CAISESDRTNQPQHF.

This clonotype has a handful of counts. J is TRBJ1-1 and V is TRBV6-5, with D unclear. Germline V lookup: CDR1 MNHEY, CDR2 SVGAGI. V gave up 6 bases and J gave up 3 bases, with 14 bases separating them. The CDR3 covers 14 residues. The CDR3: CASRDSGLHTEAFF. In DNA form, the CDR3 reads TGTGCCAGCAGAGACTCGGGGTTACACACTGAAGCTTTCTTT.

The rearrangement uses TRBV6-2 or TRBV6-3 and TRBJ1-2; no reliable D call. V was cut by 7 bases and J by 0 bases, with 9 bases left in between. There are 13 residues in the CDR3. The V gene's germline CDR1 is MNHEY and CDR2 SVGEGT. The CDR3 DNA sequence: TGTGCCAGCATGCAGGCCTCTAACTATGGCTACACCTTC. Its protein is CASMQASNYGYTF.

The rearrangement links TRBV28 to TRBJ1-1; D may be TRBD1 (6 bases). This CDR3 is 14 amino acids long. V was trimmed by 6 bases and J by 0 bases, leaving 11 bases between them. Germline V CDR1 and CDR2: MDHEN, SYDVKM. This CDR3 reads CASRARTVNTEAFF. The DNA of the CDR3 is TGTGCCAGCAGGGCGAGGACAGTGAACACTGAAGCTTTCTTT. Full variable domain (outside the CDR3, taken from reference TRBV28 and TRBJ1-1): DVKVTQSSRYLVKRTGEKVFLECVQDMDHENMFWYRQDPGLGLRLIYFSYDVKMKEKGDIPEGYSVSREKKERFSLILESASTNQTSMYLCASRARTVNTEAFFGQGTRLTVV.

The chain is built from TRBV19 and TRBJ2-3, with 10 bases identical to TRBD1. Trimming cost V 9 bases and J 13 bases; bases outside gene matches: 19. The CDR3 extends over 15 amino acids. The germline V gene encodes CDR1 LNHDA and CDR2 SQIVND (reference sequence). The CDR3 DNA sequence: TGTGCCAGCACTCCCTCTGCCGGGACAGGGGTTTTGGAGTATTTT. It yields the protein CASTPSAGTGVLEYF.

The sample holds a few counts of this clonotype. This chain joins TRBV10-1 and TRBJ2-3; D may be TRBD1 (6 bases). V lost 3 bases to trimming and J lost 2 bases, with 12 bases between them. The CDR3 length is 15 residues. CDR1 and CDR2 (germline): WNHNN, SYGVQD (reference sequence). The CDR3 DNA sequence: TGCGCCAGCAGTGACGGGACACGGATCACAGATACGCAGTATTTT. Translating it yields CASSDGTRITDTQYF.